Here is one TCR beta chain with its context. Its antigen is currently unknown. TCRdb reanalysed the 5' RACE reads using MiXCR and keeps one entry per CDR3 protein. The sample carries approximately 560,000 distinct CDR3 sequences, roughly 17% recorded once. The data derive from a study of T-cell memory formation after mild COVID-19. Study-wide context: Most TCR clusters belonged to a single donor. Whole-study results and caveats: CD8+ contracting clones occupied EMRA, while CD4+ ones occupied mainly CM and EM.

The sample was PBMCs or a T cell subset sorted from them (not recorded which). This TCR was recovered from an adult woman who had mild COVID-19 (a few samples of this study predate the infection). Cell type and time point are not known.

The CDR3 DNA is TGCGCCAGCAGCTGGGCGGGGGGCAACACTGAAGCTTTCTTT. It specifies CASSWAGGNTEAFF. The J gene is TRBJ1-1, the V gene TRBV5-1; D may be TRBD1 (6 bases). The length of the CDR3 is 14 residues. Trimming cost V 3 bases and J 2 bases, with 11 bases left between them. Germline CDR1 is SGHRS and CDR2 is YFSETQ. The variable domain in full, completed from reference TRBV5-1 and TRBJ1-1, reads KAGVTQTPRYLIKTRGQQVTLSCSPISGHRSVSWYQQTPGQGLQFLFEYFSETQRNKGNFPGRFSGRQFSNSRSEMNVSTLELGDSALYLCASSWAGGNTEAFFGQGTRLTVV.